One and the same sample provided the 10 T cell receptor beta chains below, sequenced in a study of T cell clonality in common variable immunodeficiency. Sequencing was performed with immunoSEQ multiplex PCR; in TCRdb, only in-frame clones are kept and a portion is missing. The sample lists around 29,000 clones, none appearing once, the ten largest making up under 5%. The sequencing sample was made of peripheral blood mononuclear cells. These receptors originate from a person between 18 and 75 years old in good health.

This clone was recorded a few times. Just one base apart from a much larger clone, this may be a read error. The read ends 3 residues shy of where the CDR3 ends; the end is completed using the germline J gene. Other DNA sequences within the sample encode an identical CDR3. V is TRBV20-1 and J is TRBJ1-4; TRBD1 matches 7 bases. Trimming at V came to 3 bases and at J to 4 bases, leaving 8 bases not matched to a gene. This CDR3 has 15 amino acids. The germline gives CDR1 DFQATT, CDR2 SNEGSKA (reference sequence). The CDR3 reads CSARDQGDSNEKLFF. The part of the CDR3 DNA that was read is TGCAGTGCTAGGGATCAGGGGGACAGTAATGAAAAA.

Ten or more counts support this clone. The observed sequence ends 3 residues before the CDR3 terminus, with the missing tail filled in from the germline J gene. The rearrangement uses TRBV7-8 and TRBJ1-5; no reliable D call. The CDR3 is 15 amino acids. The ends were cut back, 6 bases at V and 5 bases at J, with 17 bases in the middle. From germline, CDR1 is SGHVS and CDR2 FQNEAQ. CDR3 sequence: CASSRREGVDQPQHF. CDR3 bases read: TGTGCCAGCAGTAGGCGTGAGGGTGTAGATCAGCCC.

This clone was picked up many times. From the germline J gene comes the end of the CDR3, since the read stops 3 residues before it. This chain connects TRBV30 to TRBJ1-2, with 9 bases matching TRBD1. The trim removed 5 bases at V and 7 bases at J, leaving 11 bases unmatched. This CDR3 has 14 amino acids. Germline V gene lookup returns CDR1 GTSNPN and CDR2 SVGIG (reference sequence). The CDR3 reads CAWGDFRTGAGYTF. Incomplete CDR3 DNA: TGTGCCTGGGGGGACTTTCGGACAGGGGCTGGC.

This clone came up many times. The read is 3 residues too short to cover the CDR3 end, so that end is filled in from the germline J gene. The chain couples TRBV7-3 to TRBJ2-7; the match to TRBD1 covers 11 bases. The J segment lost 5 bases and the V segment lost 5 bases, leaving 5 bases of the junction unmatched. The CDR3 has 14 amino acids. Germline CDR1 SGHTA, CDR2 FQGTGA. The sequenced part of the CDR3 DNA is TGTGCCAGCAGCCCGGGACAGGGGGTGAACGAG. It is translated as CASSPGQGVNE. The complete CDR3 sequence is CASSPGQGVNEQYF.

This clone qualifies as medium-sized. The read ends 3 residues before the CDR3 terminus; that terminus is restored from the germline J gene. V and J are TRBV6-1 and TRBJ2-7, with 13 bases identical to TRBD2. The CDR3 is 19 amino acids. Germline trimming cut 0 bases from V and 3 bases from J; bases unmatched to any gene: 11. The germline V gene encodes CDR1 MNHNS and CDR2 SASEGT. CDR3 region: CASSEAGLAGVVSHYEQYF. The covered CDR3 bases are TGTGCCAGCAGTGAAGCCGGACTAGCGGGAGTGGTTTCTCACTACGAG.

For this clone: The read is 3 residues too short to cover the CDR3 end, so that end is filled in from the germline J gene. This rearrangement joins TRBV7-9 to TRBJ1-3; tentative D call: TRBD1 (5 bases). In germline, CDR1 is SEHNR, CDR2 FQNEAQ (reference sequence). The CDR3 spans 12 residues. Trimming shortened V by 4 bases and J by 8 bases, and 9 bases separated the two germline ends. CDR3 in amino acids: CASSSAGDTIYF. The sequenced part of the CDR3 DNA is TGTGCCAGCAGCTCGGCGGGGGACACC.

This clone was detected ten times or more. The read stops 3 residues short of the end of the CDR3; the missing end is completed from the germline J gene. V gene TRBV3-1 (or the pseudogene TRBV3-2) combines with J gene TRBJ2-2, with D maybe TRBD2 (6 bases). Between the trimmed V and J ends, which lost 6 bases and 6 bases, there was a span of 20 bases. The CDR3 runs to 16 residues. Germline V gene sequence: CDR1 LGHDT, CDR2 YNNKEL (reference sequence). The part of the CDR3 DNA that was read is TGTGCCAGCAGGCGTTCTAGCGATTTCCGTCCCGGGGAG. Protein product: CASRRSSDFRPGE. The whole CDR3 protein reads CASRRSSDFRPGELFF.

This clone was observed a handful of times. The CDR3 end lies 3 residues beyond the end of the read and is filled in from the germline J gene. The rearrangement uses TRBV18 and TRBJ2-3; 8 positions agree with TRBD2. The CDR3 runs 16 residues. The germline CDR1 and CDR2 sequences are KGHSH and LQKENI. Partial CDR3 DNA: TGTGCCAGCTCACCAATGGCGGGAGGACTACAAGAGACG. Amino acid sequence: CASSPMAGGLQET. The CDR3, in full, reads CASSPMAGGLQETQYF. Together with reference TRBV18 and TRBJ2-3, the CDR3 gives the full variable domain: NAGVMQNPRHLVRRRGQEARLRCSPMKGHSHVYWYRQLPEEGLKFMVYLQKENIIDESGMPKERFSAEFPKEGPSILRIQQVVRGDSAAYFCASSPMAGGLQETQYFGPGTRLTVL.

This clone was counted only a few times. The DNA ends 3 residues before the CDR3 does, and the rest of the CDR3 is filled in from the germline J gene. V usage is TRBV11-2 and J usage is TRBJ1-1, with 8 bases lining up with TRBD1. CDR3 size: 14 residues. CDR1 and CDR2 from the germline V gene are SGHAT and FQNNGV. The junction had 4 bases not matched to a gene; V was cut back by 3 bases and J by 4 bases. This CDR3 reads CASSFQGATTEAFF. The CDR3 DNA, read in part, is TGTGCCAGCAGCTTCCAGGGGGCGACCACTGAA.

This clone was picked up many times. The read ends 3 residues early relative to the CDR3; the germline J gene fills the gap. The genes are TRBV20-1 and TRBJ2-3, with 11 nucleotides matching TRBD2. The CDR3 runs 14 residues. Trimming took 5 bases from V and 4 from J; bases not matched to a gene: 5. Germline V lookup: CDR1 DFQATT, CDR2 SNEGSKA (reference sequence). The CDR3 sequence is CSASTSGNADTQYF. The sequenced part of the CDR3 DNA is TGCAGTGCTTCGACTAGCGGGAACGCAGATACG.